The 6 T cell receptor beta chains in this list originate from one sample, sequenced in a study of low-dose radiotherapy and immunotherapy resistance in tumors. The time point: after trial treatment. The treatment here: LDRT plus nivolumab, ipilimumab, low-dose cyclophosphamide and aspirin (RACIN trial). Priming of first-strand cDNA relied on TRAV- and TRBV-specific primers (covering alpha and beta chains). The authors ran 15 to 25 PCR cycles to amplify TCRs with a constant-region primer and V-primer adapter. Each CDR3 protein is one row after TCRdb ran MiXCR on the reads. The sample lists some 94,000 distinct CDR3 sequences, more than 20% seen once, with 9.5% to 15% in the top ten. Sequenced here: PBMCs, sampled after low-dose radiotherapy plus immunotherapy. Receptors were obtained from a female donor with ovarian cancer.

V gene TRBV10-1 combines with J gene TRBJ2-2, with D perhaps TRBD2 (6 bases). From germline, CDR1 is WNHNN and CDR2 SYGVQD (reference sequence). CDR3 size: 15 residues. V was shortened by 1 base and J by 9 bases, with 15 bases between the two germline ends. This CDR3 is CASSEFYGGRRELFF. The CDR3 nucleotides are TGCGCCAGCAGTGAGTTTTATGGAGGGAGACGGGAGCTGTTTTTT.

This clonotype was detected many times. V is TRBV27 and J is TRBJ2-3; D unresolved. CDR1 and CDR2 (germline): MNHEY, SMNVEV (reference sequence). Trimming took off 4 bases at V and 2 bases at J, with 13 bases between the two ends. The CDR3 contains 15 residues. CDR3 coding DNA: TGTGCCAGCAGTTCATGGGCCCAGTACACAGATACGCAGTATTTT. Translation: CASSSWAQYTDTQYF.

The DNA of the CDR3 is TGTGCCAGCAGTCTCGGGACAGGGTTTCAGCCCCAGCATTTT. Protein: CASSLGTGFQPQHF. J is TRBJ1-5 and V is TRBV2; 9 bases line up with TRBD1. Germline V gene sequence: CDR1 SNHLY, CDR2 FYNNEI. The CDR3 loop spans 14 amino acids. V shed 5 bases, J shed 6 bases, and the junction held 5 bases outside the gene matches.

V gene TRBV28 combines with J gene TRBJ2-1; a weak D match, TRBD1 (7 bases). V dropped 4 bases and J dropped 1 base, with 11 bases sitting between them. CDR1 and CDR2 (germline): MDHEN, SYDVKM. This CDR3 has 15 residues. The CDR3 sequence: CASSYQGGSYNEQFF. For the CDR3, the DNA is TGTGCCAGCAGTTATCAGGGGGGATCCTACAATGAGCAGTTCTTC.

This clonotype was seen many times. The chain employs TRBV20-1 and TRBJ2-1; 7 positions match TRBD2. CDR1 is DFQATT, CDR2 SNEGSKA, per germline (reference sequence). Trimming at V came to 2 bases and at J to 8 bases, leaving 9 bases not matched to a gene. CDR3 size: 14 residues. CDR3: CSARLAGDNYEQFF. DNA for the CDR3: TGCAGTGCTAGATTGGCGGGAGATAACTATGAGCAGTTCTTC.

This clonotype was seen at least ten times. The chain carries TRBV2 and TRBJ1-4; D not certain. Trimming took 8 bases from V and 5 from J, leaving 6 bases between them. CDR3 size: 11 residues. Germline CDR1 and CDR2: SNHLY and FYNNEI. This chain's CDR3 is CASGRNEKLFF. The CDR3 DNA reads TGTGCCAGCGGGCGAAATGAAAAACTGTTTTTT.